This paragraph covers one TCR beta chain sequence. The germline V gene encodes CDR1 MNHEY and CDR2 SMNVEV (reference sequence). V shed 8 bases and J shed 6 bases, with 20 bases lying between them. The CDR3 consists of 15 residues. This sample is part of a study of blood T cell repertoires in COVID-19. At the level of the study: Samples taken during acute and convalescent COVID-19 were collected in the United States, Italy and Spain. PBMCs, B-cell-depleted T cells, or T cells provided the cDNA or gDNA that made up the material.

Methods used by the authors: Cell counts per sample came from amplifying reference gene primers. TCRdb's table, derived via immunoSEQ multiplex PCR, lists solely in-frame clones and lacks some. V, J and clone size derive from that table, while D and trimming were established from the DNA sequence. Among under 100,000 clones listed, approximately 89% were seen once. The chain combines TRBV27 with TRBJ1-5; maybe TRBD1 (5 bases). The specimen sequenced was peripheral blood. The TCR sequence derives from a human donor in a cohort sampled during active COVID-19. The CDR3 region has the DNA TGTGCCAGCTCACCCTGGGGGGGAACGAGTCAGCCCCAGCATTTT. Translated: CASSPWGGTSQPQHF.